This TCR beta chain was identified during a study of CXCR3-negative and CXCR3-positive naive CD8 T cells. Whole-study results and caveats: Naive subsets had comparable surface CD5; TCR strength was inferred from TRB CDR3 properties. When CXCR3-positive naive cells were set against CXCR3-negative naive cells, the former had more hydrophobic TRB CDR3s. Both naive subsets, CXCR3-negative and CXCR3-positive, displayed similar TRBV-TRBJ usage, unlike memory cells.

Comments on this clonotype: Antigen unknown.

Through 5' RACE with UMI labels, the TRB cDNA libraries were prepared. No DNA is given; TCRdb re-called the 5' RACE reads and lists each CDR3 protein once. The sample has about 150,000 distinct CDR3 sequences. The CDR3 loop spans 16 amino acids. In germline, CDR1 is MNHEY, CDR2 SVGAGI. The specimen was naive CXCR3+ CD8+ T cells from blood. Regarding subset: CD45RO-CCR7+CD27+CD95- naive CD8+ T cells expressing CXCR3 (TNR3+). This sequence joins TRBV6-5 and TRBJ2-3; the TCRdb D gene call, TRBD2, has no DNA to confirm it. This TCR was sampled from a human donor in good health. Some clones in this sample may be carry-over from other donors' samples. CDR3 region: CASSRQPSGSFDTQYF.